This TCR beta chain was profiled in a study of blood T cell repertoires in COVID-19. Study-level information: Collection of acute and convalescent COVID-19 samples took place in the United States, Italy and Spain. T cells, B-cell-depleted T cells, or PBMCs supplied cDNA or gDNA.

CDR3 length equals 17 residues. Germline V gene data show CDR1 as KGHSH and CDR2 as LQKENI. V was shortened by 2 bases and J by 4 bases, with 18 bases between the two germline ends. As processed by the authors: Using reference gene primer amplification, nucleated cell counts were estimated. Generated by immunoSEQ multiplex PCR, the TCRdb table keeps only in-frame clones and is missing some. V and J calls and clone size are as listed in that table; D and trimming were resolved from the DNA. Of roughly 120,000 clones listed, 70% to 90% were seen once; the top ten hold 8% to 8.5%. The J gene is TRBJ2-1, the V gene TRBV18; TRBD2 might be the D (5 bases). The sequencing input was peripheral blood. This TCR derives from a woman in her seventies who had recovered from COVID-19. CDR3 DNA sequence: TGTGCCAGCTCACCAGGACTCGGTAGCGTCGTTTACAATGAGCAGTTCTTC. It translates to CASSPGLGSVVYNEQFF.